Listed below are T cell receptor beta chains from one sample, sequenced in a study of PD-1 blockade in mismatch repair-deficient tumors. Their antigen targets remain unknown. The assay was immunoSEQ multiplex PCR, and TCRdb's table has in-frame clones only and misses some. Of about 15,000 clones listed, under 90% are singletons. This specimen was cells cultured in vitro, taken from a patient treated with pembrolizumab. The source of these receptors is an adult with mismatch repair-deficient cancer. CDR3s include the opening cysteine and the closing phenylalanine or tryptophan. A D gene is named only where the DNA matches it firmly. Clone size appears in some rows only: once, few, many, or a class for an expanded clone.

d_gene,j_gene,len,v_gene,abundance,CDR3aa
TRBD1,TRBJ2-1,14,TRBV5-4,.,CASSGQGAYNEQFF
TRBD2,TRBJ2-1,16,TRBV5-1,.,CASSPTAGDSSNEQFF
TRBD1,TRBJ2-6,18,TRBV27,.,CASRPWGQGFSGANVLTF
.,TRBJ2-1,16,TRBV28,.,CASRPFGGRDYNEQFF
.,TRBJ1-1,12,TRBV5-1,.,CASSFEGAEAFF
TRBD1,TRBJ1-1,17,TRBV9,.,CASSLEGDRDPNTEAFF
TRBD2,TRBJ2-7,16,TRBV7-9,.,CASSPQTTSGNYEQYF
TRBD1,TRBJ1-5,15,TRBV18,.,CASSPLGQGNQPQHF
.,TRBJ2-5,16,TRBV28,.,CASAIIRGGEQETQYF
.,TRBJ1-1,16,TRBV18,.,CASSQWLGDMNTEAFF
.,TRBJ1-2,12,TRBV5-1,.,CASSLGGNGYTF
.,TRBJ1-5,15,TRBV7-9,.,CASSAAGTSNQPQHF
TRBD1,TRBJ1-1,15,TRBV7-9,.,CASSHGSGGRTEAFF
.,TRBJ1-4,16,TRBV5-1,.,CASSLVAGSTNEKLFF
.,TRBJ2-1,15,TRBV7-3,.,CASSLPGEANNEQFF
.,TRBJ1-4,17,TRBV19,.,CASSTGGTVDRGKKLFF
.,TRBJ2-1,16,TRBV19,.,CASSIQSSNLRNEQFF
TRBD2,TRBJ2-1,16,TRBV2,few,CASSDYSGRVGNEQFF
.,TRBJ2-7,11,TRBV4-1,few,CASSGSYEQYF
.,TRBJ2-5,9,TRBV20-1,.,CSASETQYF
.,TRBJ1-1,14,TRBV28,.,CASRGGTVNTEAFF
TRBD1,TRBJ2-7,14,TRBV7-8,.,CATETRQGVGEQYF
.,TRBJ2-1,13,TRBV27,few,CASTQGSYNEQFF
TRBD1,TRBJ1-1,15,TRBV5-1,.,CASSRRTGGNTEAFF
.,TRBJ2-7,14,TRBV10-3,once,CAISGQVATYEQYF
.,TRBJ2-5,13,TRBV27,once,CASSSGARATQYF
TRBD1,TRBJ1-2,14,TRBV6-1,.,CASSDIGTGHGYTF
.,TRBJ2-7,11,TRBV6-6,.,CASSSRVEQYF
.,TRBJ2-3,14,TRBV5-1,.,CASSPTPGADTQYF
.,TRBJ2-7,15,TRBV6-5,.,CASSYSRDVSYEQYF
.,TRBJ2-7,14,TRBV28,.,CASSLRGARYEQYF
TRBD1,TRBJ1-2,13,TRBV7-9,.,CASSLSGGNGYTF
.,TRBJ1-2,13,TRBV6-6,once,CASRIGQNYGYTF
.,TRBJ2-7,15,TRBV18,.,CASSPSRDNAYEQYF
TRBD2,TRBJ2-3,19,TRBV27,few,CASSLSILGGRAITDTQYF
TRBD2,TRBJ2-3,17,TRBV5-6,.,CASSPGLAGDKLDTQYF
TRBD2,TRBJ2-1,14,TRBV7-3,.,CASSPSGSLNEQFF
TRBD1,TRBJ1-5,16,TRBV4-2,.,CASSQVNLGQDQPQHF
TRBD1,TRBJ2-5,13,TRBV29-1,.,CSVVSGGRETQYF
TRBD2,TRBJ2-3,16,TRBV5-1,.,CASAGSSGSGTDTQYF
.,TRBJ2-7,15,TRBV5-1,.,CASSSSKFSSYEQYF
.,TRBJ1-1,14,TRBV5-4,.,CASSLGGRSIEAFF
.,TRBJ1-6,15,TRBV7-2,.,CASSLGSSYNSPLHF
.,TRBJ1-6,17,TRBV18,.,CASSPGGASSYNSPLHF
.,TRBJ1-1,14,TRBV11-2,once,CASRRGTRNTEAFF
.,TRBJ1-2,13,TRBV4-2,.,CASSQVAGEGYTF
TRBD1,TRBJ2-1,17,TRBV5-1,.,CASSRPTTAGGYNEQFF
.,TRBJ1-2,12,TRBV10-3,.,CAISESGAGYTF